The clone carrying this T cell receptor beta chain was observed a handful of times. The CDR3 spans 14 residues. With 1 base removed from V and 4 bases from J, the gap between germline ends came to 9 bases. In germline, CDR1 is MNHNS, CDR2 SASEGT. All patients reached thyroid surgery having received no treatment beforehand. TCRdb redid the clone calls on the PCR reads using MiXCR. The profile shows about 45,000 clones, less than 5% of them singletons. The sample comes from a study of metastatic and nonmetastatic thyroid tumors. Specimen: blood. The clonotype was recovered from a female donor with papillary thyroid cancer or a benign thyroid nodule (not recorded which). Some clones in this sample may be carry-over from other donors' samples. The chain recombines TRBV6-1 with TRBJ2-3; weak D call: TRBD1 (5 bases). The chain's CDR3 is CASSEGTPADTQYF. The CDR3 DNA reads TGTGCCAGCAGTGAAGGGACACCAGCAGATACGCAGTATTTT.